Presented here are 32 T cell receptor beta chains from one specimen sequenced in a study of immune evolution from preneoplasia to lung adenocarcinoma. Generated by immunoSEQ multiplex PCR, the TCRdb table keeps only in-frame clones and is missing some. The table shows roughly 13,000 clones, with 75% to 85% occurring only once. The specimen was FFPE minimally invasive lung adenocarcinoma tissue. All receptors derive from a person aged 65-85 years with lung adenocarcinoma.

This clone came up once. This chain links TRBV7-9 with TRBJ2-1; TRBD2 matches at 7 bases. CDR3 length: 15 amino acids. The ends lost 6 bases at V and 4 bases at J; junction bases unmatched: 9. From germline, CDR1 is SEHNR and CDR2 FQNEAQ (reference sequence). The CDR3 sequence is CASSFGSGIYNEQFF. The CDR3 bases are TGTGCCAGCAGTTTCGGCAGCGGGATTTACAATGAGCAGTTCTTC.

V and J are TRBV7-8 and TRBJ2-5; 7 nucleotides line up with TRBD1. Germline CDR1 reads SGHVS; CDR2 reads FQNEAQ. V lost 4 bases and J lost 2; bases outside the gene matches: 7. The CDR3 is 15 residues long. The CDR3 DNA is TGTGCCAGCAGCTCCCAGCCGGGACAGCAAGAGACCCAGTACTTC. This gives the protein CASSSQPGQQETQYF. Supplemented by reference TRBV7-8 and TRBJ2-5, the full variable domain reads GAGVSQSPRYKVAKRGQDVALRCDPISGHVSLFWYQQALGQGPEFLTYFQNEAQLDKSGLPSDRFFAERPEGSVSTLKIQRTQQEDSAVYLCASSSQPGQQETQYFGPGTRLLVL.

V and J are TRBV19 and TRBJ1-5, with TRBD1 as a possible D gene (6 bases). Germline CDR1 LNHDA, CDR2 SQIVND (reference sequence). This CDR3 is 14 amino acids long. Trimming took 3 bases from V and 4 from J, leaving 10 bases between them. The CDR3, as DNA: TGTGCCAGTAGTATGGTACAGGGAAATCAGCCCCAGCATTTT. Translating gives CASSMVQGNQPQHF.

The DNA of the CDR3 is TGCGCCAGCAGCCCCCCGGGCATTTGGTATGGCTACACCTTC. Its translation is CASSPPGIWYGYTF. The genes are TRBV4-1 and TRBJ1-2; D remains ambiguous. Trimming took off 4 bases at V and 5 bases at J, with 14 bases between the two ends. The CDR3 is 14 amino acids. Germline assignment: CDR1 MGHRA and CDR2 YSYEKL.

The CDR3 DNA reads TGTGCCAGCAGCTTAGAAGGGGGGCCCTACGAGCAGTACTTC. Translated, it gives CASSLEGGPYEQYF. The gene calls are TRBV7-8 and TRBJ2-7; D tentatively fits TRBD1 or TRBD2 (6 bases each). CDR1 and CDR2 (germline): SGHVS, FQNEAQ. V was cut by 1 base and J by 2 bases, with 9 bases left in between. The CDR3 extends over 14 amino acids.

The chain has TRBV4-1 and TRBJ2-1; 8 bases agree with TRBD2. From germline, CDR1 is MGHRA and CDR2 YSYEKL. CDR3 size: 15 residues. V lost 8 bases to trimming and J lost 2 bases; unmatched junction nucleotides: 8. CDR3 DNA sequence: TGCGCCAGCGGGACTTCGGGGGGGACCTACAATGAGCAGTTCTTC. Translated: CASGTSGGTYNEQFF.

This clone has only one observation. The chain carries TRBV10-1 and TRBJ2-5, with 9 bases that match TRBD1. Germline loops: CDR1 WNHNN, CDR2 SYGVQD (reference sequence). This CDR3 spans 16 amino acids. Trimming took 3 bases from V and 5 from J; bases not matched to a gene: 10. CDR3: CASSDQNRGRGETQYF. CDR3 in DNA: TGCGCCAGCAGTGACCAGAACAGGGGGCGAGGCGAGACCCAGTACTTC.

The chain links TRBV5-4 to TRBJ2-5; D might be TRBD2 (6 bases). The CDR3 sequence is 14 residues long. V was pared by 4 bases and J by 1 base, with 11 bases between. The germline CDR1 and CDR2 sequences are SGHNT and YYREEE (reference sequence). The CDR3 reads CASSPGTLQETQYF. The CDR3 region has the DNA TGTGCCAGCAGCCCGGGGACTCTCCAAGAGACCCAGTACTTC.

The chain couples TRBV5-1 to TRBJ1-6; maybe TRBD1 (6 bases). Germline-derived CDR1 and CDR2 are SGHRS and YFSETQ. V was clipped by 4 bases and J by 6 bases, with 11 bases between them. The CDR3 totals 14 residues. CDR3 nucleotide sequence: TGCGCCAGCAGCACCGGGACAATTAATTCACCCCTCCACTTT. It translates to CASSTGTINSPLHF.

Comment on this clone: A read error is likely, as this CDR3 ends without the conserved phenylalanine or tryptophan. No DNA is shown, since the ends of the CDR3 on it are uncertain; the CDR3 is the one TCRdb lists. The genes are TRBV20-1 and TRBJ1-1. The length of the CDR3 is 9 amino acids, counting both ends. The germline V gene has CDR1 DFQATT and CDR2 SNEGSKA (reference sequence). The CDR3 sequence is CSALSAGTL.

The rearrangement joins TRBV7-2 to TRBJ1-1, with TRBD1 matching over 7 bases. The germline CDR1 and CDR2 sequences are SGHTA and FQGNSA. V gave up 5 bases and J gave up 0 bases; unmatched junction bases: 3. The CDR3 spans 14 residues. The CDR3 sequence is CASSKQGLNTEAFF. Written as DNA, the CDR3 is TGTGCCAGCAGCAAACAGGGGCTGAACACTGAAGCTTTCTTT.

CDR3 sequence reads: CASSQPTSLDEQFF. As DNA, the CDR3 is TGTGCCAGCAGCCAACCAACTAGTCTCGATGAGCAGTTCTTC. The chain carries TRBV4-2 and TRBJ2-1; D possibly corresponds to TRBD2 (5 bases). CDR1 is LGHNA and CDR2 is YNFKEQ in the germline V gene. The CDR3 is 14 residues long. The ends were cut back, 2 bases at V and 8 bases at J, with 13 bases in the middle.

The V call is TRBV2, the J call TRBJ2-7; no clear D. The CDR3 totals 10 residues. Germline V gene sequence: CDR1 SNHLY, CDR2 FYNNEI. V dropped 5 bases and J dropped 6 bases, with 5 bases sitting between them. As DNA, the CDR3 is TGTGCCAGCAGTTGGAGCGAGCAGTACTTC. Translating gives CASSWSEQYF. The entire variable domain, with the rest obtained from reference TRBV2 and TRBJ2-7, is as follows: EPEVTQTPSHQVTQMGQEVILRCVPISNHLYFYWYRQILGQKVEFLVSFYNNEISEKSEIFDDQFSVERPDGSNFTLKIRSTKLEDSAMYFCASSWSEQYFGPGTRLTVT.

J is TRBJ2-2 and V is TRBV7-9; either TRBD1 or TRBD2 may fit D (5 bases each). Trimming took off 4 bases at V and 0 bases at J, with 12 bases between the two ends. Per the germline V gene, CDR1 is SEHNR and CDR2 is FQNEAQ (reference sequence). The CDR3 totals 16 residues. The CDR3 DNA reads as TGTGCCAGCAGCTACGGGACGGTCGCGAACACCGGGGAGCTGTTTTTT. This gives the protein CASSYGTVANTGELFF.

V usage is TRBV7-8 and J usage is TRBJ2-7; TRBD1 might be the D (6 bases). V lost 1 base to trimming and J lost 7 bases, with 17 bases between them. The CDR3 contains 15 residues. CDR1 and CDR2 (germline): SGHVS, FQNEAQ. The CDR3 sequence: CASSLVGGWSGEQYF. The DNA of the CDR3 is TGTGCCAGCAGCTTAGTAGGGGGTTGGTCGGGAGAGCAGTACTTC.

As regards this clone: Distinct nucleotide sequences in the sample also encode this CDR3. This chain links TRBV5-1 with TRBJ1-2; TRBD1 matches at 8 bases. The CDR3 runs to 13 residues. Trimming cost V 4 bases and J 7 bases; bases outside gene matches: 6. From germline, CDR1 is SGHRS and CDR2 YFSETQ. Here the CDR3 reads CASSTGTGGGYTF. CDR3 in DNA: TGCGCCAGCAGCACCGGGACAGGTGGTGGCTACACCTTC.

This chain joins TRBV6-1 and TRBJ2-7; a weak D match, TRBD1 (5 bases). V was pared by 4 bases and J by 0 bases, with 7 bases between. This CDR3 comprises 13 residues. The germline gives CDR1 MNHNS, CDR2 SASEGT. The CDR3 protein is CASSVTGSYEQYF. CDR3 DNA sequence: TGTGCCAGCAGTGTTACAGGCTCCTACGAGCAGTACTTC.

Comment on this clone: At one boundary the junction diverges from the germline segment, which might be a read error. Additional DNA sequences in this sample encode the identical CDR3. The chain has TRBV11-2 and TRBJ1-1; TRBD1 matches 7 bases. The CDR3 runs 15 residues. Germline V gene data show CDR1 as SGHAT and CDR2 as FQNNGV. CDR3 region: CASSLQGGMNTEAFF. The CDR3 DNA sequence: TGTGCCAGCAGCTTACAGGGGGGCATGAATACTGAAGCTTTCTTT.

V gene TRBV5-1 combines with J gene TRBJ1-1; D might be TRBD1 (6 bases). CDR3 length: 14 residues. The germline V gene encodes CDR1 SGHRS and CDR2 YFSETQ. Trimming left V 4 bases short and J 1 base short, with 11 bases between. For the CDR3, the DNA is TGCGCCAGCAGCCGACCGGGACAGAACACTGAAGCTTTCTTT. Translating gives CASSRPGQNTEAFF. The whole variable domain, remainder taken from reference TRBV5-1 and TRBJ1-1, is KAGVTQTPRYLIKTRGQQVTLSCSPISGHRSVSWYQQTPGQGLQFLFEYFSETQRNKGNFPGRFSGRQFSNSRSEMNVSTLELGDSALYLCASSRPGQNTEAFFGQGTRLTVV.

Here the CDR3 reads CASSSGGGSPLHF. In nucleotides, the CDR3 is TGTGCCAGCAGTTCAGGGGGAGGTTCACCCCTCCACTTT. The gene calls are TRBV6-6 and TRBJ1-6, with TRBD1 matching over 7 bases. Per the germline V gene, CDR1 is MNHNY and CDR2 is SVGAGI (reference sequence). V lost 4 bases and J lost 9; bases outside the gene matches: 3. CDR3 size: 13 residues.

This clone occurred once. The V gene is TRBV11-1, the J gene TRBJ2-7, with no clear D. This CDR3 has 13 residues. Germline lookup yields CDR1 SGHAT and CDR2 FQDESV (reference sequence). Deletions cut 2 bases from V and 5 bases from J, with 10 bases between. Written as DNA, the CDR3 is TGTGCCAGCAGCTTACGTATGGGTAACGAGCAGTACTTC. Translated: CASSLRMGNEQYF.

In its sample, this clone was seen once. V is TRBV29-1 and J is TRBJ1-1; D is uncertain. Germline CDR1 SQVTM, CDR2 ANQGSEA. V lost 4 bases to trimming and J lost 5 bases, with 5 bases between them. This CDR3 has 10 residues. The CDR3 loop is CSVGGTEAFF. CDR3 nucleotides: TGCAGCGTTGGGGGTACTGAAGCTTTCTTT.

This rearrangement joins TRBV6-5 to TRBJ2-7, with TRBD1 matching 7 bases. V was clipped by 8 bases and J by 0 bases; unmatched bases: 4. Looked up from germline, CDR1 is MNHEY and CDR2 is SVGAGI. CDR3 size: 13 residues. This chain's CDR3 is CASRKGASYEQYF. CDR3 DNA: TGTGCCAGCCGTAAGGGGGCCTCCTACGAGCAGTACTTC.

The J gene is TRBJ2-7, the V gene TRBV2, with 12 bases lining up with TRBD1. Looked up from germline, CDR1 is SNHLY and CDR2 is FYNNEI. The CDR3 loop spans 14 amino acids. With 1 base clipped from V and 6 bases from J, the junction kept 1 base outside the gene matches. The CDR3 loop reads CASSEVGQGAEQYF. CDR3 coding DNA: TGTGCCAGCAGTGAAGTGGGACAGGGGGCCGAGCAGTACTTC.

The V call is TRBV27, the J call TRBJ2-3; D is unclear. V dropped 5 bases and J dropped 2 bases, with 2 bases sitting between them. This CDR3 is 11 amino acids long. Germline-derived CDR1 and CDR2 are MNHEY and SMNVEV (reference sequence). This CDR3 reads CASSDTDTQYF. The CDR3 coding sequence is TGTGCCAGCAGTGACACAGATACGCAGTATTTT.

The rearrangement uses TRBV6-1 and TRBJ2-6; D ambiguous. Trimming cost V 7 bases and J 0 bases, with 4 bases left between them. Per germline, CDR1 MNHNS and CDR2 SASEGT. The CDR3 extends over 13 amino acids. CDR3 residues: CASKISGANVLTF. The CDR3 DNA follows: TGTGCCAGCAAGATCTCTGGGGCCAACGTCCTGACTTTC.

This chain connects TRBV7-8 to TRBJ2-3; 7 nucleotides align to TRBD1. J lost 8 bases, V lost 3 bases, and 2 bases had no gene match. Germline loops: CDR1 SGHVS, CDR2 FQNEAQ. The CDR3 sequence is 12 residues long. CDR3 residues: CASSLGQTTQYF. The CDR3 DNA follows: TGTGCCAGCAGCTTGGGACAGACTACGCAGTATTTT.

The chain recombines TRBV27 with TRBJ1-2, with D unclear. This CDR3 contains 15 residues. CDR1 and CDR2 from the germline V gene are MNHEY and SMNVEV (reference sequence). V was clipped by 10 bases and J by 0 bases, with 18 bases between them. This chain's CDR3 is CATPWVLGANYGYTF. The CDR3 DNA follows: TGTGCCACCCCTTGGGTGCTTGGGGCTAACTATGGCTACACCTTC.

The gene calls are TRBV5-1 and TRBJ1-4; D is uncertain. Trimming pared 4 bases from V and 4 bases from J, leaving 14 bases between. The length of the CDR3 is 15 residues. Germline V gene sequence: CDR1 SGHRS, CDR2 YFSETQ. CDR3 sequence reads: CASSVGLYDNEKLFF. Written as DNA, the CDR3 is TGCGCCAGCAGCGTCGGACTCTATGATAATGAAAAACTGTTTTTT.

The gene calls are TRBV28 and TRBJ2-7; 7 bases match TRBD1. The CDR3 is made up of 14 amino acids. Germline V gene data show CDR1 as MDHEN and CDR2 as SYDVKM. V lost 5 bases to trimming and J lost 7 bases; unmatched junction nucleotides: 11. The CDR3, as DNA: TGTGCCAGCAGTCCCATTAGCGACAGGGAAGAGCAGTACTTC. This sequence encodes CASSPISDREEQYF.

CDR3 in DNA: TGTGCCAGCAGTTCCGGACAGGGGGCGTGGGGCTACACCTTC. This sequence encodes CASSSGQGAWGYTF. This chain uses TRBV27 with TRBJ1-2; TRBD1 matches at 11 bases. V lost 4 bases and J lost 8; bases outside the gene matches: 6. Germline V gene sequence: CDR1 MNHEY, CDR2 SMNVEV (reference sequence). The CDR3 length is 14 residues.

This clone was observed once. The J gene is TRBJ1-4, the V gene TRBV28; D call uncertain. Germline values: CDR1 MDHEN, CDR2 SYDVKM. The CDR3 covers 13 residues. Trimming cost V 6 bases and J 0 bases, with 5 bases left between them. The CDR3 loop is CASRGSTNEKLFF. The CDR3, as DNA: TGTGCCAGCAGGGGATCAACTAATGAAAAACTGTTTTTT.